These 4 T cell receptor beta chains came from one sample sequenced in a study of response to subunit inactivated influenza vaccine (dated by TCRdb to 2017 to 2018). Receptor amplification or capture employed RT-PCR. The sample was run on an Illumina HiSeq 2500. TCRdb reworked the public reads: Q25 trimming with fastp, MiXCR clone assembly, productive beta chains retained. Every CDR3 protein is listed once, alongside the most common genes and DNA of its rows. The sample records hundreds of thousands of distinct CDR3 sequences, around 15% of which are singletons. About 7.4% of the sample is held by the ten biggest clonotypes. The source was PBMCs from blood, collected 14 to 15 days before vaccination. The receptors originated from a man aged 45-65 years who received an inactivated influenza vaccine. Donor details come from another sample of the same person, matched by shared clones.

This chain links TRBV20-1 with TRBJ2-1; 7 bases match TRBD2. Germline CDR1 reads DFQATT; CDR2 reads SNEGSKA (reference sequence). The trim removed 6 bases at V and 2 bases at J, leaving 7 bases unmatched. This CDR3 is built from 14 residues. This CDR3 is CSAPGRNPYNEQFF. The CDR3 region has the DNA TGCAGTGCGCCCGGGAGGAATCCCTACAATGAGCAGTTCTTC.

CDR3: CTSGRESGNEQFF. In nucleotides, the CDR3 is TGCACCTCTGGGAGGGAGTCCGGCAATGAGCAGTTCTTC. V and J are TRBV29-1 and TRBJ2-1, with 7 positions matching TRBD2. The germline gives CDR1 SQVTM, CDR2 ANQGSEA. The CDR3 has 13 residues.

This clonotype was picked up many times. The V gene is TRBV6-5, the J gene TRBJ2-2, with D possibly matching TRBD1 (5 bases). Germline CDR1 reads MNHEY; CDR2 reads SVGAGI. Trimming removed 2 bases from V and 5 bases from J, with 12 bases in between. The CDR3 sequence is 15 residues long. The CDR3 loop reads CASSYRQGGTGELFF. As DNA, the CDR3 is TGTGCCAGCAGTTACCGGCAGGGTGGGACCGGGGAGCTGTTTTTT.

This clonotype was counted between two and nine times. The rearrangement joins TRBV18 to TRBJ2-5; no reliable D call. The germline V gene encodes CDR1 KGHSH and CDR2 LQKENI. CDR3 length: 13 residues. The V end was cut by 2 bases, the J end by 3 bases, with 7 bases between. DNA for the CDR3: TGTGCCAGCTCACCAGGGTGGAAAGAGACCCAGTACTTC. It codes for CASSPGWKETQYF. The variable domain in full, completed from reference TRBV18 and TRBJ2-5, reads NAGVMQNPRHLVRRRGQEARLRCSPMKGHSHVYWYRQLPEEGLKFMVYLQKENIIDESGMPKERFSAEFPKEGPSILRIQQVVRGDSAAYFCASSPGWKETQYFGPGTRLLVL.